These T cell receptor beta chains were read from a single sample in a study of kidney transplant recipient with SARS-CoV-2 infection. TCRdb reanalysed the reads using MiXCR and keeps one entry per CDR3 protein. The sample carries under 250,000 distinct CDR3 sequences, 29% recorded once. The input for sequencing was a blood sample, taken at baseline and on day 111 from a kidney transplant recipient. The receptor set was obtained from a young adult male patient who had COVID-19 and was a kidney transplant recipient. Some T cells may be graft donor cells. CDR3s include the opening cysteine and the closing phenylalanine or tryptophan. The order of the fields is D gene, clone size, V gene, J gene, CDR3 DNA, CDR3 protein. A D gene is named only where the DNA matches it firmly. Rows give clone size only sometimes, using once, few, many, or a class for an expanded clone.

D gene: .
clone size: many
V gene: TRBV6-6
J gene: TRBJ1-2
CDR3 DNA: TGTGCCAGCAGTTCAACGGCCACCTATGGCTACACCTTC
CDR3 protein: CASSSTATYGYTF

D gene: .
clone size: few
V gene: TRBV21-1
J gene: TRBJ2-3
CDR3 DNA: TGTGCCAGCAGCCTATCAATAGCTACAGTCATGCAAGATACGCAGTATTTT
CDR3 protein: CASSLSIATVMQDTQYF

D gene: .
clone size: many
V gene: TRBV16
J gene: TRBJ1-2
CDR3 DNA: TGTGCCAGCAGCATCCGTAGGGTCGTTAGAAAGACCTATGGCTACACCTTC
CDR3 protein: CASSIRRVVRKTYGYTF

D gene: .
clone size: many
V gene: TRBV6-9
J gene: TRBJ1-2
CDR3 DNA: TGTGCCAGCAGTATGAAGATGCCTTACGGAAAGACCTATGGCTACACCTTC
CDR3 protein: CASSMKMPYGKTYGYTF

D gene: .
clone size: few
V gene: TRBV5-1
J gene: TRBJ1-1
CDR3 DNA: TGCGCCAGCAGTGGCCAGATCAACACTGAAGCTTTCTTT
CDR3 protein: CASSGQINTEAFF

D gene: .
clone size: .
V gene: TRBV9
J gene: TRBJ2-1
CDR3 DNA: TGTGCCAGCAGCGTAGAGGGAGGAACCTACAATGAGCAGTTCTTC
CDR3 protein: CASSVEGGTYNEQFF

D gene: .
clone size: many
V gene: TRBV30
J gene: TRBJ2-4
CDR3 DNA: TGTGCCTGGTCGGACGAGAGCGGAAACATTCAGTACTTC
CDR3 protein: CAWSDESGNIQYF

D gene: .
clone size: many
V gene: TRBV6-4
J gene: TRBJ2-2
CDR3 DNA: TGTGCCAGCAGTGAGGGCGGGGAGCTGTTTTTT
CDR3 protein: CASSEGGELFF

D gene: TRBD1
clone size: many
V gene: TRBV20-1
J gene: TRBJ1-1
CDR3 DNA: TGCAGTGCTAGACTACAGGGGCGGCCTACTGAAGCTTTCTTT
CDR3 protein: CSARLQGRPTEAFF

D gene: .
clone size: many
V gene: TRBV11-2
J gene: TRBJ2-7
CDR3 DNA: TGTGCCAGCCCTAGCCAGGGACACCCATTTTACGAGCAGTACTTC
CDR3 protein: CASPSQGHPFYEQYF

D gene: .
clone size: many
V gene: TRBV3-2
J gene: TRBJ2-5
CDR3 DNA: TGTGCCAGCAGCCAAGAAGGGACACACCAAGAGACCCAGTACTTC
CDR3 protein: CASSQEGTHQETQYF

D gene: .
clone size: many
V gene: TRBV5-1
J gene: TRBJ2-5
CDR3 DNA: TGCGCCAGCAGCAGGTCGGGGGCAGTTGAAGAGACCCAGTACTTC
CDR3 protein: CASSRSGAVEETQYF

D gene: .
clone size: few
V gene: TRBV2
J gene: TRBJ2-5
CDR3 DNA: TGTGCCAGCAGCCCTCGGCAGGGAGGATCAGAGACCCAGTACTTC
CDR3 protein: CASSPRQGGSETQYF

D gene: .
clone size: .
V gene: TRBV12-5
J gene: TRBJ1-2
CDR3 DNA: TGTGCTGGTGGTGTTGTAAGTTTGCAGGGAAAGACCTATGGCTACACCTTC
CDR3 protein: CAGGVVSLQGKTYGYTF

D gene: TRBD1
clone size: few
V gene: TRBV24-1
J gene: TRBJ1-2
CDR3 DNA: TGTGCCACCAGTGATCCCCAAACAGGGGGCGATGGCTACACCTTC
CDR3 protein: CATSDPQTGGDGYTF

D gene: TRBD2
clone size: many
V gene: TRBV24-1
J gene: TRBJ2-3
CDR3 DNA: TGTGCCACCAGTGACCCTGGACTAGCGGAGGGTACGCAGTATTTT
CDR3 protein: CATSDPGLAEGTQYF